The present entry profiles one TCR beta chain with its context. This clonotype was seen only a few times. What this receptor recognizes is not known. Per-base quality was not reported, and no clone a single base away is much larger than it. Receptor amplification or capture employed 5' RACE. The reads were generated on an Illumina MiSeq. TCRdb cleaned the public reads at Q25 with fastp, built clones with MiXCR and kept in-frame beta chains. Every CDR3 protein is listed once, alongside the most common genes and DNA of its rows. Counted in this sample were about 53,000 distinct CDR3 sequences; over 12% of them appeared once. The leading ten clones occupy 16% of the sample. This sample was taken from a study of T cells of healthy individuals (dated by TCRdb to the late 2010s). The germline V gene (reference sequence) provides CDR1 SEHNR and CDR2 FQNEAQ. From the cysteine up to the phenylalanine, the CDR3 has a length of 16 residues. Only the CDR3 part of the read is kept: 48 bases, read in frame from the first base. V was cut back by 1 base and J by 6 bases, leaving a gap of 16 bases between them.

This receptor was identified in a human donor in good health. The sequence is built from TRBV7-9 and TRBJ2-4; the D gene is unclear. The CDR3 protein sequence reads: CASSLEIGDKANIQYF. The sequenced DNA: TGTGCCAGCAGCTTAGAGATTGGTGATAAAGCAAACATTCAGTACTTC.